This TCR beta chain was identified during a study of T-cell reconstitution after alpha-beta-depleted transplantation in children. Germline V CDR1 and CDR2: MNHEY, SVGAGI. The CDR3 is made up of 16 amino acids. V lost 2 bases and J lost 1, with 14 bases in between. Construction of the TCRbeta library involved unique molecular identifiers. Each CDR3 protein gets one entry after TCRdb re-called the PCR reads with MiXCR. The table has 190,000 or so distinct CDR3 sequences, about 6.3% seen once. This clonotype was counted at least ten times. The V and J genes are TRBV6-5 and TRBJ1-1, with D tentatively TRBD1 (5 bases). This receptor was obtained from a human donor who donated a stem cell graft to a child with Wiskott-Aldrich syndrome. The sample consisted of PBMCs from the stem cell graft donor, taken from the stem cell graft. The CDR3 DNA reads TGTGCCAGCAGTTACGAGTACGACAGCTGGAACACTGAAGCTTTCTTT. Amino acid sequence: CASSYEYDSWNTEAFF.